The 18 T cell receptor beta chains below come from one sample, sequenced in a study of cytotoxic CD8 clonotypes in ibrutinib-treated CLL. Sequencing was performed with immunoSEQ multiplex PCR; in TCRdb, only in-frame clones are kept and a portion is missing. The sample shows over 120,000 clones, approximately 81% of them seen only once. The sample consisted of PBMCs, taken after 12 months of ibrutinib treatment. The receptors were sampled from a human donor with chronic lymphocytic leukemia.

The J gene is TRBJ1-2, the V gene TRBV5-1, with D uncertain. Germline lookup yields CDR1 SGHRS and CDR2 YFSETQ. This CDR3 is built from 13 residues. Trimming cost V 1 base and J 2 bases, with 6 bases left between them. This CDR3 reads CASSLTDNYGYTF. The CDR3 DNA follows: TGCGCCAGCAGCTTGACAGACAACTATGGCTACACCTTC.

In its sample, this clone was seen a few times. The sample holds other DNA sequences that translate to the same CDR3. The genes are TRBV5-1 and TRBJ2-5; D uncertain. The ends were cut back, 2 bases at V and 2 bases at J, with 1 base in the middle. The germline V gene encodes CDR1 SGHRS and CDR2 YFSETQ. The CDR3 totals 11 residues. CDR3 protein: CASSLQETQYF. CDR3 coding DNA: TGCGCCAGCAGCTTACAAGAGACCCAGTACTTC. Drawing the rest from reference TRBV5-1 and TRBJ2-5, the complete variable domain is KAGVTQTPRYLIKTRGQQVTLSCSPISGHRSVSWYQQTPGQGLQFLFEYFSETQRNKGNFPGRFSGRQFSNSRSEMNVSTLELGDSALYLCASSLQETQYFGPGTRLLVL.

A few counts support this clone. The gene calls are TRBV27 and TRBJ1-2; no reliable D call. Trimming shortened V by 5 bases and J by 6 bases, and 13 bases separated the two germline ends. From germline, CDR1 is MNHEY and CDR2 SMNVEV (reference sequence). The CDR3 runs to 13 residues. Written as DNA, the CDR3 is TGTGCCAGCAGTGAGAGCATGGGGAATGGCTACACCTTC. It is translated as CASSESMGNGYTF.

V and J are TRBV7-8 and TRBJ2-5, with a tentative D call TRBD1 (5 bases). Germline values: CDR1 SGHVS, CDR2 FQNEAQ. This CDR3 contains 14 residues. V lost 2 bases to trimming and J lost 5 bases, with 12 bases between them. In DNA, the CDR3 is TGTGCCAGCAGCTTAAGGGGCACACAGGAGACCCAGTACTTC. Residues: CASSLRGTQETQYF.

This chain links TRBV28 with TRBJ1-4; 9 bases fit TRBD1. The CDR3 runs to 14 residues. Trimming at V came to 5 bases and at J to 10 bases, leaving 8 bases not matched to a gene. In germline, CDR1 is MDHEN, CDR2 SYDVKM. The CDR3 region has the DNA TGTGCCAGCAGTGGGGGACAGGGCGTTTCAAAACTGTTTTTT. Translated: CASSGGQGVSKLFF.

J is TRBJ2-7 and V is TRBV4-3; TRBD2 matches 10 bases. Losses at the gene ends were 3 bases for V and 2 bases for J; bases not matched to a gene: 4. Germline V CDR1 and CDR2: LGHNA, YSLEER. The CDR3 sequence is 15 residues long. The CDR3 is CASSQSSGRTYEQYF. CDR3 nucleotide sequence: TGCGCCAGCAGCCAGAGTAGCGGGAGGACCTACGAGCAGTACTTC.

This clone was detected only a few times. The chain couples TRBV19 to TRBJ2-2, with D hard to call. This CDR3 comprises 12 residues. Germline V gives CDR1 LNHDA, CDR2 SQIVND (reference sequence). The V gene lost 1 base and the J gene lost 7 bases, with 4 bases spanning the gap. The chain's CDR3 is CASSIGVGELFF. The CDR3 DNA sequence: TGTGCCAGTAGTATAGGGGTCGGGGAGCTGTTTTTT.

The chain links TRBV7-3 to TRBJ2-1, with a possible D match to TRBD2 (6 bases). The CDR3 covers 15 residues. The ends were cut back, 4 bases at V and 2 bases at J, with 12 bases in the middle. The germline gives CDR1 SGHTA, CDR2 FQGTGA. The CDR3 DNA is TGTGCCAGCAGCTCCGGGACTCCGCCCTACAATGAGCAGTTCTTC. This gives the protein CASSSGTPPYNEQFF.

The rearrangement joins TRBV7-2 to TRBJ2-1; D not certain. The CDR3 totals 14 residues. V was shortened by 5 bases and J by 4 bases, with 12 bases between the two germline ends. In germline, CDR1 is SGHTA, CDR2 FQGNSA. Here the CDR3 reads CASSSTRKYNEQFF. In DNA, the CDR3 is TGTGCCAGCAGCAGTACGCGAAAGTACAATGAGCAGTTCTTC.

The chain couples TRBV7-8 to TRBJ2-7, with TRBD2 identical over 11 bases. The CDR3 sequence is 17 residues long. The ends lost 2 bases at V and 2 bases at J; junction bases unmatched: 8. Germline CDR1 and CDR2: SGHVS and FQNEAQ. CDR3 nucleotide sequence: TGTGCCAGCAGCTTAACTAGCGGGGGACCTGTAACCTACGAGCAGTACTTC. Translating it yields CASSLTSGGPVTYEQYF.

The V gene is TRBV5-4, the J gene TRBJ2-1, with TRBD1 matching 7 bases. V was pared by 2 bases and J by 3 bases, with 5 bases of the junction left unmatched. The CDR3 extends over 15 amino acids. The germline V gene encodes CDR1 SGHNT and CDR2 YYREEE (reference sequence). In DNA form, the CDR3 reads TGTGCCAGCAGCTTACCGGGACAGCTCTACAATGAGCAGTTCTTC. This codes for CASSLPGQLYNEQFF.

The chain links TRBV10-3 to TRBJ1-1; possibly TRBD1 for D (6 bases). This CDR3 contains 15 residues. V lost 5 bases, J lost 0 bases, and 13 bases lay in between. CDR1 ENHRY and CDR2 SYGVKD come from the germline V gene. The CDR3 nucleotides read TGTGCCATCAGTTGGACAGAACTGATGAACACTGAAGCTTTCTTT. Its translation: CAISWTELMNTEAFF.

This chain uses TRBV5-1 with TRBJ2-1; perhaps TRBD2 as D (6 bases). Germline V lookup: CDR1 SGHRS, CDR2 YFSETQ. The V end was cut by 3 bases, the J end by 8 bases, with 12 bases between. The CDR3 covers 13 residues. The CDR3 DNA reads as TGCGCCAGCAGCTCCCAAGGGGACTATGAGCAGTTCTTC. This sequence encodes CASSSQGDYEQFF.

The chain joins TRBV6-6 to TRBJ1-5; no clear D. The ends were cut back, 4 bases at V and 6 bases at J, with 13 bases in the middle. CDR1 and CDR2 (germline): MNHNY, SVGAGI (reference sequence). This CDR3 has 14 residues. The CDR3 reads CASSSPHRGQPQHF. The CDR3 DNA reads TGTGCCAGCAGTTCCCCACACCGAGGTCAGCCCCAGCATTTT.

In its sample, this clone was seen a few times. The chain links TRBV2 to TRBJ1-1; TRBD1 agrees at 12 bases. The CDR3 consists of 15 residues. Germline V gene lookup returns CDR1 SNHLY and CDR2 FYNNEI. The trim removed 6 bases at V and 5 bases at J, leaving 7 bases unmatched. The CDR3 is CASRGDRGRGTEAFF. CDR3 sequence (DNA): TGTGCCAGCAGAGGGGACAGGGGGCGCGGGACTGAAGCTTTCTTT.

In the case of this clone: Just one base apart from a much larger clone, this may be a read error. The chain recombines TRBV7-9 with TRBJ2-1, with a weak D call TRBD2 (5 bases). Germline CDR1 and CDR2: SEHNR and FQNEAQ (reference sequence). This CDR3 has 16 amino acids. CDR3 sequence reads: CTSSSPSIRSYNEQFF. The CDR3 DNA reads TGTACCAGCAGCTCACCTAGCATAAGATCCTACAATGAGCAGTTCTTC.

The chain links TRBV27 to TRBJ2-7; D is undetermined. Germline V CDR1 and CDR2: MNHEY, SMNVEV (reference sequence). The CDR3 totals 14 residues. V dropped 7 bases and J dropped 5 bases, with 18 bases sitting between them. DNA of the CDR3: TGTGCCAGCAATCTCCGGGCCGGCCGCGACGAGCAGTACTTC. It yields the protein CASNLRAGRDEQYF.

The chain couples TRBV5-8 to TRBJ1-2; possible D gene TRBD1, 5 bases. The V end was cut by 4 bases, the J end by 4 bases, with 11 bases between. The CDR3 runs to 13 residues. CDR1 SGHTS and CDR2 YDEGEE come from the germline V gene. The CDR3 DNA is TGTGCCAGCAGCCCCGACAGACCCTATGGCTACACCTTC. This sequence encodes CASSPDRPYGYTF.